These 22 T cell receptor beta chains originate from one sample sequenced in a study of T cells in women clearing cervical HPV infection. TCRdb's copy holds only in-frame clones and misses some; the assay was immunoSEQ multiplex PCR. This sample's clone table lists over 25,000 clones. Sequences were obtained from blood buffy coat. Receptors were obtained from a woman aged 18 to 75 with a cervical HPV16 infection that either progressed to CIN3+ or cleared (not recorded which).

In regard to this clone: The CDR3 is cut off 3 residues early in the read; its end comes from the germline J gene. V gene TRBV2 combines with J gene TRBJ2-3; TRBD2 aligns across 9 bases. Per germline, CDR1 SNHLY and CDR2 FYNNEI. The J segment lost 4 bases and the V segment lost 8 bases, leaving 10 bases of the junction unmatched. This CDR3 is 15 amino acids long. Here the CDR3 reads CASSSGVAGADTQYF. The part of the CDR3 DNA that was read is TGTGCCAGCTCCTCGGGTGTAGCGGGAGCAGATACG.

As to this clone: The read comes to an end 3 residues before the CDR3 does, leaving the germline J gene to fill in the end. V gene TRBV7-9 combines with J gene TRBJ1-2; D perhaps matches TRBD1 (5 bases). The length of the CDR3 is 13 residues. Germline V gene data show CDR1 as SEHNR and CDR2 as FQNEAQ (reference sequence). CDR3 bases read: TGTGCCAGCAGCTTAGGGCAGGGAATGAGC. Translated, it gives CASSLGQGMS. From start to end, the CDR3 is CASSLGQGMSYTF.

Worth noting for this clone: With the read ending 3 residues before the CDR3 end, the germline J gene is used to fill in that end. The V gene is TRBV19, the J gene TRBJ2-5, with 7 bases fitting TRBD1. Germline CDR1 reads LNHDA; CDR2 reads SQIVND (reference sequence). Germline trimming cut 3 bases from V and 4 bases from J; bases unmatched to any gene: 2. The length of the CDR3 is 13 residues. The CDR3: CASSIWDRETQYF. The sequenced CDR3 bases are TGTGCCAGTAGTATTTGGGACAGAGAGACC.

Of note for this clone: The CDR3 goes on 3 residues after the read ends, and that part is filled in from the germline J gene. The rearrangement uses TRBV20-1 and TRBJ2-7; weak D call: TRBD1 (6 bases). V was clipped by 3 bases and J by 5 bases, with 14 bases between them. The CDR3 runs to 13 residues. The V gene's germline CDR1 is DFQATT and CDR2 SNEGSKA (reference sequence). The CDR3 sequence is CSARGQGFNEQYF. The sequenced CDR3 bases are TGCAGTGCTAGGGGGCAGGGGTTCAACGAG.

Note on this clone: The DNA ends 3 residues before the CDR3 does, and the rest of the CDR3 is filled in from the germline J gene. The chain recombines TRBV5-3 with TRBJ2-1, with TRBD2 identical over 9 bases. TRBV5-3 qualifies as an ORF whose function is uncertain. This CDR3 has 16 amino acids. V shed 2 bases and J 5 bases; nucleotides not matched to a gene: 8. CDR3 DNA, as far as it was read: TGTGCCAGAAGCTTCGACCTAGCGGGGTTCGACAATGAG. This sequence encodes CARSFDLAGFDNE. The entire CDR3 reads CARSFDLAGFDNEQFF.

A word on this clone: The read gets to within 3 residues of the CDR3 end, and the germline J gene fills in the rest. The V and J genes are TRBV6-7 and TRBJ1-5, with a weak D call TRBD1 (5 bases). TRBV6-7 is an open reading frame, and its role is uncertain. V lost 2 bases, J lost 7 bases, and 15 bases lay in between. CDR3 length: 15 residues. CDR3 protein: CASSYPTEGKQPQHF. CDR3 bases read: TGTGCCAGCAGTTACCCTACCGAGGGGAAACAGCCC.

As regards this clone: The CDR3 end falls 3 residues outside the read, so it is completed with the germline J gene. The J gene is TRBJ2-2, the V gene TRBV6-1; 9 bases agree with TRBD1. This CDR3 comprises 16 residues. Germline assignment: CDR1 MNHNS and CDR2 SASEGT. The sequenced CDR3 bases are TGTGCCAGCAGTGGTACCGGGACAGGGAAGGGTGAAAAG. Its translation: CASSGTGTGKGEK. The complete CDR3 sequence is CASSGTGTGKGEKLFF.

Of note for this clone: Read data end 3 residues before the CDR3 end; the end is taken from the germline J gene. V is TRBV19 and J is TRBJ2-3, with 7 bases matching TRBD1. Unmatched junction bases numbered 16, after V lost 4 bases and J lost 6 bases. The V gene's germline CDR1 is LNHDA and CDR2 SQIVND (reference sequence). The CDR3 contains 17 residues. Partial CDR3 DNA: TGTGCCAGTAGTACCTTACGGGACAGCGTATTACAGGATACG. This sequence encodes CASSTLRDSVLQDT. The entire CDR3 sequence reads CASSTLRDSVLQDTQYF.

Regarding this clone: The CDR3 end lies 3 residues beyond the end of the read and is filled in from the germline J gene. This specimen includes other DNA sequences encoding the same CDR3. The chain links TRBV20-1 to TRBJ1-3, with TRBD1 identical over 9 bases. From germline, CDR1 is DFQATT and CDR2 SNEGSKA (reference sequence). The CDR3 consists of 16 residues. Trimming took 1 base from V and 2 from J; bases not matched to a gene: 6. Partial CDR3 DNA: TGCAGTGCTAGAGGACCGGGACAGGGAGCTGGAAACACC. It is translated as CSARGPGQGAGNT. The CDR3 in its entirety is CSARGPGQGAGNTIYF.

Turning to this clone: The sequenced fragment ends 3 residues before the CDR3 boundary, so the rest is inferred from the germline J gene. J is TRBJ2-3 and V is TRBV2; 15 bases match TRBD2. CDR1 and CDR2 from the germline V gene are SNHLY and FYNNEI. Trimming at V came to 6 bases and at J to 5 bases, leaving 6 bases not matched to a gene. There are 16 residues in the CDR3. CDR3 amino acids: CASRRTSGRAGDTQYF. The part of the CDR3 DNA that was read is TGTGCCAGCAGGAGGACTAGCGGGAGGGCAGGAGATACG.

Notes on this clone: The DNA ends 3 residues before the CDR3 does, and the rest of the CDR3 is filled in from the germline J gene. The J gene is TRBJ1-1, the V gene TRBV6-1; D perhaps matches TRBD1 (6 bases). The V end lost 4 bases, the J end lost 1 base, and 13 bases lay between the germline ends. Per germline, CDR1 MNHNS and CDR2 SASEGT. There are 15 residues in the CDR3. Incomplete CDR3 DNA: TGTGCCAGCAGTGCGTGGGACACCGGGAACACTGAA. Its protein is CASSAWDTGNTE. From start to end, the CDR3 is CASSAWDTGNTEAFF.

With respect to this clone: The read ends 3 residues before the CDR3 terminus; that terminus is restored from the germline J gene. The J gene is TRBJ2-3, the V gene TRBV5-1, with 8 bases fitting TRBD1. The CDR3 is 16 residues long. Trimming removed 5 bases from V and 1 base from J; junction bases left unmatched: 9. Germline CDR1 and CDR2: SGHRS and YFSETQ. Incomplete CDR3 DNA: TGCGCCAGCAGTGTGGCAGGGGGCGACGGCACAGATACG. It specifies CASSVAGGDGTDT. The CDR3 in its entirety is CASSVAGGDGTDTQYF.

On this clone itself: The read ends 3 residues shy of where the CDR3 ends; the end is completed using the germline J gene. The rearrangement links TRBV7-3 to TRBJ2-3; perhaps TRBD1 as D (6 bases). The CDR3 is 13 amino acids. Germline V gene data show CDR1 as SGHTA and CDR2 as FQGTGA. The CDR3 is CASSLREGETQYF. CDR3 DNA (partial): TGTGCCAGCAGCTTAAGAGAGGGGGAGACG.

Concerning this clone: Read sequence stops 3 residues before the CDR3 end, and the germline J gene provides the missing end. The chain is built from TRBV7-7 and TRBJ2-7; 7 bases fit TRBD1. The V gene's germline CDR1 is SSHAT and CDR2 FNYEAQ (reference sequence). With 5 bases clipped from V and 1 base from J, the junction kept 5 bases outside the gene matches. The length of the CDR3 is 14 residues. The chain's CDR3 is CASSRDSFSYEQYF. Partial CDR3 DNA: TGTGCCAGCAGCCGGGACAGCTTTTCCTACGAG.

The CDR3 DNA, read in part, is TGCAGTGCTTGGGACAGAACTAAAAACATT. Amino acids: CSAWDRTKNI. The whole CDR3 reads CSAWDRTKNIQYF. This chain uses TRBV20-1 with TRBJ2-4, with 7 bases aligning to TRBD1. The CDR3 extends 3 residues past the end of the read, so its final part is completed from the germline J gene. Trimming cost V 5 bases and J 4 bases; bases outside gene matches: 5. Germline V gene sequence: CDR1 DFQATT, CDR2 SNEGSKA (reference sequence). This CDR3 is built from 13 residues.

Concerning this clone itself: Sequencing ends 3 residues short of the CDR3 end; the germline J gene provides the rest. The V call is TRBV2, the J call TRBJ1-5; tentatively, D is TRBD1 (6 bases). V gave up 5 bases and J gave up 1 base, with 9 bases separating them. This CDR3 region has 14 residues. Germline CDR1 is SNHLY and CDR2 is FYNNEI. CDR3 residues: CASSTGRSNQPQHF. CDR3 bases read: TGTGCCAGCAGTACAGGGAGAAGCAATCAGCCC.

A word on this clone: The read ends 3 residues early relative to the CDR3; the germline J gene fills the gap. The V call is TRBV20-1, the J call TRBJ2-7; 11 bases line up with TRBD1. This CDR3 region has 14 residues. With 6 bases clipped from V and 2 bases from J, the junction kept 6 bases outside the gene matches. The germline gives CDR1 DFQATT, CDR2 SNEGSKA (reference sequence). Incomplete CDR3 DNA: TGCAGTGCCGTAGGGGGACAGGGGGCCTACGAG. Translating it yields CSAVGGQGAYE. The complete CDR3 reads CSAVGGQGAYEQYF.

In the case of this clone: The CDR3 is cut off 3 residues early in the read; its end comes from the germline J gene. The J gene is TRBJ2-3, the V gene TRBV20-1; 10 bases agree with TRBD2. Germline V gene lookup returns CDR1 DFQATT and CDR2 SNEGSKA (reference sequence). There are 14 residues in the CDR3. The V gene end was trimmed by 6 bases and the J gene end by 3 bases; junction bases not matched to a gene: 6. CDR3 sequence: CSATTSGTTDTQYF. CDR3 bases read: TGCAGTGCAACTACTAGCGGGACAACAGATACG.

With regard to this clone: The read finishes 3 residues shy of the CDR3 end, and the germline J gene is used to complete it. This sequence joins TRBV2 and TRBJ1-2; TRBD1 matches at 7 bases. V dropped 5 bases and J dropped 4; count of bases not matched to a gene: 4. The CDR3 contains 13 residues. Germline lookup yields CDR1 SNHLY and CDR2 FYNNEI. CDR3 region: CASSTTGVYGYTF. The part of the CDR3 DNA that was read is TGTGCCAGCAGTACTACAGGGGTCTATGGC.

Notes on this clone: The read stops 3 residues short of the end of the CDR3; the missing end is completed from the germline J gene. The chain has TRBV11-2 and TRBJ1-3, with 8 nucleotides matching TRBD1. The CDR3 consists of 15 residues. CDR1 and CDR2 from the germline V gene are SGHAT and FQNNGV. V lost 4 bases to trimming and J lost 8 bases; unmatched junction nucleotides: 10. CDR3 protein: CASSSGQGRGYTIYF. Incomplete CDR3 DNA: TGTGCCAGCAGCTCCGGACAGGGAAGAGGATACACC.

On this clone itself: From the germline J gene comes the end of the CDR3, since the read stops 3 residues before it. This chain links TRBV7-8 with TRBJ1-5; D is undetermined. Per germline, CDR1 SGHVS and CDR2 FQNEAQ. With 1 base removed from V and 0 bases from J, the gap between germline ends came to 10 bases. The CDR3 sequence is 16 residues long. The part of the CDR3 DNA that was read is TGTGCCAGCAGCTTAGGAGGGTCTTATAGCAATCAGCCC. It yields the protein CASSLGGSYSNQP. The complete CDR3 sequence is CASSLGGSYSNQPQHF.

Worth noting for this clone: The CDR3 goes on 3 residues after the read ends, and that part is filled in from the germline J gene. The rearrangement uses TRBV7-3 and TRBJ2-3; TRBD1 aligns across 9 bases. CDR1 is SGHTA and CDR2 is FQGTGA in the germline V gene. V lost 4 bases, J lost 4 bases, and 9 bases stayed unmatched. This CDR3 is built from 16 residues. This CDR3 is CASSSGTGLGADTQYF. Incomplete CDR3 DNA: TGTGCCAGCAGCTCCGGGACAGGGTTGGGGGCAGATACG.